The 6 T cell receptor beta chains listed next were all sequenced from one sample in a study of regulatory T cells in long-lasting Graves disease. Stated time point: newly diagnosed GD, antithyroid drugs for less than 3 months. PBMCs provided the RNA from which the TCR library was made. Arm-PCR with iRepertoire HTBI primers amplified the CDR3 regions for these TCR beta libraries. MiXCR, run by TCRdb on the multiplex PCR reads, gives a single entry per CDR3 protein. The top ten clones hold 10% to 15% of a sample with 450,000 to 600,000 distinct CDR3 sequences, about a sixth of them seen once. This sample also belongs to another study, concerning T cells in Graves' hyperthyroidism and ophthalmopathy.

Sequenced here: peripheral blood mononuclear cells (PBMCs), sampled at new diagnosis, from a patient treated with antithyroid drugs. Every receptor here comes from a man aged 35 to 55 with Graves disease.

V usage is TRBV30 and J usage is TRBJ2-7; 12 positions match TRBD1. The CDR3 loop spans 15 amino acids. Germline loops: CDR1 GTSNPN, CDR2 SVGIG (reference sequence). V was pared by 5 bases and J by 7 bases, with 12 bases of the junction left unmatched. The CDR3 spells CAWVPGTGGLREQYF. In DNA form, the CDR3 reads TGTGCCTGGGTGCCCGGGACAGGGGGCTTGAGAGAGCAGTACTTC.

Worth noting for this clonotype: Since a much larger clone is just one base distant, this may be a read error. The CDR3 region is CTSSWTVYNEQFF. The CDR3 nucleotides read TGTACCAGCAGTTGGACAGTCTACAATGAGCAGTTCTTC. J is TRBJ2-1 and V is TRBV27; D may be TRBD1 (6 bases). Germline values: CDR1 MNHEY, CDR2 SMNVEV (reference sequence). CDR3 length: 13 amino acids.

This clonotype was counted many times. This chain connects TRBV6-5 to TRBJ2-3; 14 bases match TRBD2. The length of the CDR3 is 16 residues. V shed 2 bases, J shed 4 bases, and the junction held 2 bases outside the gene matches. Germline CDR1 reads MNHEY; CDR2 reads SVGAGI. In DNA form, the CDR3 reads TGTGCCAGCAGTTACCAGGGACTAGCGGGAGCAGATACGCAGTATTTT. Its protein product is CASSYQGLAGADTQYF.

The chain combines TRBV6-6 with TRBJ1-2; TRBD1 matches 10 bases. Germline V CDR1 and CDR2: MNHNY, SVGAGI (reference sequence). The V segment lost 0 bases and the J segment 3 bases; nucleotides outside the gene matches: 10. This CDR3 region has 18 residues. CDR3 residues: CASSYSGDGDRGDYGYTF. The CDR3 bases are TGTGCCAGCAGTTACTCGGGGGATGGGGACAGGGGAGACTATGGCTACACCTTC.

This clonotype has a handful of counts. V and J are TRBV10-3 and TRBJ2-7; 8 bases agree with TRBD1. This CDR3 region has 14 residues. Germline loops: CDR1 ENHRY, CDR2 SYGVKD. After removal of 5 bases from V and 2 bases from J, the junction contained 5 bases not matched to a gene. This CDR3 is CAISPGQGPYEQYF. The CDR3 DNA is TGTGCCATCAGTCCCGGACAGGGCCCCTACGAGCAGTACTTC.

This sequence joins TRBV6-1 and TRBJ2-3; D is uncertain. CDR3 size: 14 residues. Germline assignment: CDR1 MNHNS and CDR2 SASEGT. V shed 3 bases and J shed 2 bases, with 9 bases lying between them. The CDR3: CASSEDYSTDTQYF. As DNA, the CDR3 is TGTGCCAGCAGTGAGGATTACTCCACAGATACGCAGTATTTT.